This passage covers 22 T cell receptor beta chains from one sample sequenced in a study of cytomegalovirus exposure and HLA in healthy donors. The PCR contained 60 Vbeta and 13 Jbeta primers. The repertoire was sequenced with immunoSEQ multiplex PCR; TCRdb's copy has only in-frame clones and lacks some. The table lists about 150,000 clones, 78% of them singletons. The sequencing input was PBMCs. Receptors originate from a man aged 40-49 years in good health and CMV-seropositive.

This clone was counted many times. The chain couples TRBV7-8 to TRBJ1-1; D possibly corresponds to TRBD1 (6 bases). V lost 5 bases to trimming and J lost 7 bases, with 14 bases between them. CDR3 length: 13 amino acids. Germline V gene data show CDR1 as SGHVS and CDR2 as FQNEAQ. CDR3 sequence reads: CASSPQGTYEAFF. The CDR3 DNA sequence: TGTGCCAGCAGCCCGCAGGGGACGTATGAAGCTTTCTTT.

The V gene is TRBV5-1, the J gene TRBJ2-3; a possible D gene is TRBD2 (7 bases). Per germline, CDR1 SGHRS and CDR2 YFSETQ. This CDR3 has 18 residues. V lost 0 bases to trimming and J lost 1 base, with 18 bases between them. CDR3 coding DNA: TGCGCCAGCAGCTTGGGCGGGAGAGGGGGATCCGGCACAGATACGCAGTATTTT. It specifies CASSLGGRGGSGTDTQYF.

The chain combines TRBV6-1 with TRBJ2-3, with 7 bases fitting TRBD1. CDR3 length: 15 residues. With V trimmed by 4 bases and J by 2 bases, 6 bases remained unmatched. Germline V lookup: CDR1 MNHNS, CDR2 SASEGT. CDR3 amino acids: CASSGNRGPTDTQYF. CDR3 nucleotide sequence: TGTGCCAGCAGTGGGAACAGGGGCCCCACAGATACGCAGTATTTT.

The genes are TRBV7-9 and TRBJ1-2; a weak D match, TRBD1 (6 bases). The CDR3 is made up of 15 amino acids. The germline gives CDR1 SEHNR, CDR2 FQNEAQ (reference sequence). Trimming pared 5 bases from V and 5 bases from J, leaving 18 bases between. The CDR3 loop reads CASSPREQGRYGYTF. CDR3 sequence (DNA): TGTGCCAGCAGCCCCCGGGAACAGGGACGGTATGGCTACACCTTC.

Only one count was recorded for this clone. A junction boundary mismatches the germline segment, possibly from a read error. CDR3 nucleotide sequence: TGTGCCAGCAGCCCCCTCCCGGGAGGCCTGGAAGAGGCCCAGTACTTC. Translation: CASSPLPGGLEEAQYF. The chain uses TRBV11-1 and TRBJ2-5; TRBD2 matches at 7 bases. The CDR3 loop spans 16 amino acids. Germline V gives CDR1 SGHAT, CDR2 FQDESV (reference sequence).

The chain recombines TRBV7-6 with TRBJ2-1; the match to TRBD1 covers 8 bases. Germline CDR1 reads SGHVS; CDR2 reads FNYEAQ. Germline trimming cut 11 bases from V and 5 bases from J; bases unmatched to any gene: 11. The length of the CDR3 is 14 residues. The CDR3 DNA sequence: TGTGCCTCGTCAGACAGGGGTGTCAACAATGAGCAGTTCTTC. Residues: CASSDRGVNNEQFF. Complete variable domain (other parts from reference TRBV7-6 and TRBJ2-1): GAGVSQSPRYKVTKRGQDVALRCDPISGHVSLYWYRQALGQGPEFLTYFNYEAQQDKSGLPNDRFSAERPEGSISTLTIQRTEQRDSAMYRCASSDRGVNNEQFFGPGTRLTVL.

The chain combines TRBV14 with TRBJ1-1, with 7 nucleotides matching TRBD1. The CDR3 is 12 residues long. The germline gives CDR1 SGHDN, CDR2 FVKESK. The ends lost 5 bases at V and 11 bases at J; junction bases unmatched: 8. The CDR3 region has the DNA TGTGCCAGCAGCAATAGGGGGCAGGGGGCTTTCTTT. It is translated as CASSNRGQGAFF. Combining the CDR3 with reference TRBV14 and TRBJ1-1 gives the whole variable domain EAGVTQFPSHSVIEKGQTVTLRCDPISGHDNLYWYRRVMGKEIKFLLHFVKESKQDESGMPNNRFLAERTGGTYSTLKVQPAELEDSGVYFCASSNRGQGAFFGQGTRLTVV.

The rearrangement uses TRBV11-1 and TRBJ2-1; a possible D gene is TRBD2 (5 bases). CDR1 and CDR2 (germline): SGHAT, FQDESV (reference sequence). V gave up 0 bases and J gave up 6 bases, with 9 bases separating them. The CDR3 extends over 14 amino acids. CDR3 nucleotides: TGTGCCAGCAGCTTAGCGGGAGTGGGCAATGAGCAGTTCTTC. Protein product: CASSLAGVGNEQFF.

The J gene is TRBJ2-7, the V gene TRBV30; tentative D call: TRBD1 (6 bases). Germline values: CDR1 GTSNPN, CDR2 SVGIG (reference sequence). This CDR3 has 12 residues. The V and J ends lost 4 bases and 5 bases respectively, with 12 bases between them. This CDR3 is CAWTGTLDEQYF. CDR3 DNA sequence: TGTGCCTGGACCGGGACACTGGACGAGCAGTACTTC.

The rearrangement uses TRBV7-8 and TRBJ2-5, with D perhaps matching TRBD2 (6 bases). Germline V gene data show CDR1 as SGHVS and CDR2 as FQNEAQ. The V end was cut by 5 bases, the J end by 2 bases, with 21 bases between. The CDR3 contains 17 residues. This CDR3 is CASSPLTTSSDQETQYF. In nucleotides, the CDR3 is TGTGCCAGCAGCCCACTAACAACCTCTAGCGATCAAGAGACCCAGTACTTC.

The V call is TRBV28, the J call TRBJ1-6; D remains ambiguous. This CDR3 comprises 14 residues. Trimming pared 3 bases from V and 10 bases from J, leaving 13 bases between. Per the germline V gene, CDR1 is MDHEN and CDR2 is SYDVKM. This chain's CDR3 is CASSFPSVGSPLHF. CDR3 coding DNA: TGTGCCAGCAGTTTCCCTAGCGTAGGGTCACCCCTCCACTTT.

This sequence joins TRBV11-2 and TRBJ1-5, with D unclear. CDR3 length: 14 residues. Germline loops: CDR1 SGHAT, CDR2 FQNNGV. Trimming took off 2 bases at V and 4 bases at J, with 9 bases between the two ends. The CDR3, as DNA: TGTGCCAGCAGCTTACATGTGGCTAATCAGCCCCAGCATTTT. Translating gives CASSLHVANQPQHF.

The V gene is TRBV2, the J gene TRBJ2-7, with TRBD1 identical over 9 bases. The trim removed 9 bases at V and 1 base at J, leaving 19 bases unmatched. The CDR3 totals 18 residues. CDR1 SNHLY and CDR2 FYNNEI come from the germline V gene. CDR3 sequence reads: CARDRGLPVERLSYEQYF. In nucleotides, the CDR3 is TGTGCCAGGGACAGGGGTCTCCCTGTGGAGCGATTATCCTACGAGCAGTACTTC.

This sequence joins TRBV4-2 and TRBJ1-1; D remains unclear. Germline V lookup: CDR1 LGHNA, CDR2 YNFKEQ. CDR3 length: 16 amino acids. The V end was cut by 0 bases, the J end by 4 bases, with 15 bases between. CDR3 amino acids: CASSQDLEGSGTEAFF. In DNA, the CDR3 is TGTGCCAGCAGCCAAGACTTGGAGGGAAGCGGCACTGAAGCTTTCTTT.

The chain recombines TRBV5-8 with TRBJ1-1; the D gene is possibly TRBD1 (6 bases). V was pared by 4 bases and J by 1 base, with 8 bases between. This CDR3 is 13 amino acids long. Germline CDR1 SGHTS, CDR2 YDEGEE. CDR3 sequence (DNA): TGTGCCAGCAGCCGACAGGAGAACACTGAAGCTTTCTTT. Residues: CASSRQENTEAFF.

CDR3 DNA: TGTGCCAGCAGTTTACAGACCGGGACTAGCGGGAGAGGTTTTGGATACAATGAGCAGTTCTTC. Protein sequence: CASSLQTGTSGRGFGYNEQFF. The chain links TRBV27 to TRBJ2-1, with 14 bases that match TRBD2. V trimming: 2 bases; J trimming: 4 bases; junction bases outside the gene matches: 16. The CDR3 is made up of 21 amino acids. CDR1 MNHEY and CDR2 SMNVEV come from the germline V gene (reference sequence).

V and J are TRBV30 and TRBJ1-2; 7 positions match TRBD1. The V segment lost 4 bases and the J segment 2 bases; nucleotides outside the gene matches: 1. Germline V gene sequence: CDR1 GTSNPN, CDR2 SVGIG (reference sequence). The CDR3 loop spans 12 amino acids. The CDR3 DNA follows: TGTGCCTGGACCAGGGGGAACTATGGCTACACCTTC. Translation gives CAWTRGNYGYTF. Looking up the rest from reference TRBV30 and TRBJ1-2 gives the full variable domain: SQTIHQWPATLVQPVGSPLSLECTVEGTSNPNLYWYRQAAGRGLQLLFYSVGIGQISSEVPQNLSASRPQDRQFILSSKKLLLSDSGFYLCAWTRGNYGYTFGSGTRLTVV.

The table lists this clone with a count of one. The chain employs TRBV11-3 and TRBJ2-1; 12 nucleotides match TRBD2. In germline, CDR1 is SGHNT, CDR2 YENEEA. V lost 3 bases and J lost 8; bases outside the gene matches: 8. The CDR3 consists of 16 residues. The CDR3: CASSFTLAGGPHEQFF. CDR3 nucleotides: TGTGCCAGCAGCTTTACTCTAGCGGGAGGGCCGCATGAGCAGTTCTTC.

The chain combines TRBV5-3 with TRBJ1-2, with a weak D call TRBD1 (6 bases). TRBV5-3 is an ORF; its function is uncertain. The CDR3 runs 17 residues. V lost 1 base, J lost 11 bases, and 27 bases lay in between. CDR3 sequence (DNA): TGTGCCAGAAGCTTGTGCCCCCCGGGGACACCTATCGTTGGGTACACCTTC. It is translated as CARSLCPPGTPIVGYTF.

V usage is TRBV11-3 and J usage is TRBJ2-5; 8 nucleotides line up with TRBD1. V trimming: 5 bases; J trimming: 3 bases; junction bases outside the gene matches: 8. The V gene's germline CDR1 is SGHNT and CDR2 YENEEA. This CDR3 spans 15 amino acids. The CDR3 protein is CASSRGTGGEETQYF. CDR3 nucleotide sequence: TGTGCCAGCAGCCGTGGGACAGGCGGGGAAGAGACCCAGTACTTC.

The chain uses TRBV27 and TRBJ2-5, with 10 bases fitting TRBD2. The junction had 1 base not matched to a gene; V was cut back by 4 bases and J by 2 bases. This CDR3 has 14 residues. Germline V gives CDR1 MNHEY, CDR2 SMNVEV (reference sequence). The CDR3 is CASSWTSGQETQYF. The CDR3, as DNA: TGTGCCAGCAGTTGGACTAGCGGACAAGAGACCCAGTACTTC.

This clone was observed a single time. V gene TRBV15 combines with J gene TRBJ2-1; 12 nucleotides align to TRBD2. V lost 3 bases, J lost 6 bases, and 6 bases stayed unmatched. Germline CDR1 and CDR2: LNHNV and YYDKDF (reference sequence). The CDR3 has 16 amino acids. The DNA for the CDR3 is TGTGCCACCAGCAGGCCCGGGACTAGCGGGTTCAATGAGCAGTTCTTC. This gives the protein CATSRPGTSGFNEQFF. The full variable domain, completed using reference TRBV15 and TRBJ2-1, is DAMVIQNPRYQVTQFGKPVTLSCSQTLNHNVMYWYQQKSSQAPKLLFHYYDKDFNNEADTPDNFQSRRPNTSFCFLDIRSPGLGDTAMYLCATSRPGTSGFNEQFFGPGTRLTVL.